This TCR beta chain was sequenced in a study of Ad26.COV2.S vaccination and SARS-CoV-2 variants. On the study more broadly: Participants got Ad26.COV2.S intramuscularly, once or twice 56 days apart.

The CDR3 has 14 amino acids. Germline-derived CDR1 and CDR2 are SGHDT and YYEEEE. V lost 4 bases, J lost 0 bases, and 8 bases lay in between. The treatment: about 20 received Ad26.COV2.S at low or high dose, single or two shots; several received placebo; per-sample allocation not given. Specimens were obtained on day 63 following the first vaccine or placebo injection. Overall study results and limits: It was vaccine recipients, not placebo recipients, who had the higher spike-specific TCR breadth.

Profiled with immunoSEQ multiplex PCR; TCRdb holds only in-frame clones, not every one. The data show hundreds of thousands of clones, about 91% seen once. Only one count was recorded for this clone. What it recognizes is unknown. The source is a person aged 18-65 years who received the Ad26.COV2.S COVID-19 vaccine or a placebo. The chain recombines TRBV5-6 with TRBJ2-1; D is possibly TRBD2 (5 bases). This material consisted of peripheral blood, taken in a trial of Ad26.COV2.S vaccine versus placebo. The CDR3 DNA reads TGTGCCAGCAGCCTTGGGAGCTCCTACAATGAGCAGTTCTTC. Its protein product is CASSLGSSYNEQFF.